This T cell receptor beta chain was captured by sequencing in a study of T cells in localized non-small cell lung cancer (dated by TCRdb to the early 2020s). Regarding the complete study: The study analyzed T cell repertoires of 236 early-stage NSCLC patients, comparing tumors and uninvolved tumor-adjacent lungs. The cohort was made up of around 250 treatment-naive NSCLC patients whose localized lung tumors had been resected. NSCLC patients had a mean age of roughly 64 years, and approximately 140 were male and 85 to 110 female.

A distance of 11 bases separates the germline ends of V and J, which lose 1 base and 4 bases respectively. Including cysteine and phenylalanine, the CDR3 has 14 amino acids. Of all the DNA, just the CDR3 is kept, 42 bases in frame from base 1. From a lookup of the germline V gene (reference sequence), CDR1 and CDR2 are GTSNPN and SVGIG. At diagnosis, tumor, uninvolved tumor-adjacent lung and peripheral blood were collected and then preserved as a mix of FFPE and fresh-frozen material. For TCR repertoire profiling, the blood samples were analyzed as peripheral blood mononuclear cells. Comment on this clone: Its antigen is still unknown. No quality values exist for individual bases; no much larger clone is one base distant.

Overall study outcomes, separate from this receptor: A median of 57 of the top 100 tumor clones turned up in the paired uninvolved adjacent lung, and under 30 of those clones also ranked among the top 100 of that same adjacent lung. The highest T cell clonality was observed in uninvolved tumor-adjacent lung, where clonality exceeded that of tumor, suggesting that antigenic responses were more focused in uninvolved tumor-adjacent lung. Because of the exploratory design, TCR variables were selected using unadjusted p-values without false-discovery rate correction. Because multi-region tumor sequencing was not done, intratumor heterogeneity could not be ruled out. Longer overall survival was associated with higher T cell density in blood, whereas shorter survival was associated with higher clonality in adjacent lung.

The immunoSEQ Assay was used to sequence TCR beta CDR3 regions from DNA. The published analysis was carried out like this. To compute T cell density, TCR beta template counts were normalized to usable DNA, which was estimated by amplifying housekeeping genes. The preseqR package was used to estimate richness by extrapolating to 400,000 templates for PBMC samples and to 120,000 templates for tissue samples. Clonality was defined by subtracting Pielou's evenness from one. Differential abundance testing on productive amino-acid clonotypes, with a minimum total count of 5 and an alpha of 0.1, was used to identify tissue-enriched TCRs. The Jaccard Index and the Morisita Overlap Index were used to measure repertoire overlap between compartments. TCR beta CDR3s were clustered by GLIPH together with public tetramer-defined viral CDR3s, and at least three viral sequences plus V-gene enrichment were required for viral motifs. In its TCRdb copy, this immuneACCESS table keeps in-frame sequences only and misses some clones. Where compared with another copy, unresolved V genes explain less than half of these, and the others have no known cause. Clone size and the V and J calls come from that table; the DNA yielded D and trimming. The sample has tens of thousands of clones on record, roughly 90% of them singletons. The top ten hold approximately 5% of the sample.

The chain uses TRBV30 and TRBJ2-1; the D gene lacks a confident call. The input for sequencing was peripheral blood, taken before any cancer treatment. This clonotype originated in a woman between 35 and 70 years old with stage I lung adenocarcinoma. CDR3 reads: CAWSARTDYNEQFF. The nucleotide sequence reads as follows: TGTGCCTGGAGTGCGAGAACTGATTACAATGAGCAGTTCTTC.